The source of this T cell receptor (beta chain) is a study of shared clonotypes between healthy human individuals. Study at large: CD8 memory received one plate per donor, CD8 naive two, CD4 memory three and CD4 naive three. Study-level findings and limits: Non-shared clonotypes had lower generation probabilities than clonotypes shared by all four sorted-subset donors.

Only one count was recorded for this clone. Its antigen is undetermined. V was clipped by 4 bases and J by 1 base, with 10 bases between them. From germline, CDR1 is SNHLY and CDR2 FYNNEI. The CDR3 is 15 amino acids. Sequencing was performed with immunoSEQ multiplex PCR; in TCRdb, only in-frame clones are kept and a portion is missing. The sample consists of some 2 million clones, 85% to 95% of them appearing once. Sequencing was carried out using naive CD4+ T cells sorted from blood. The subset is: CD45RA+ positively selected. The chain joins TRBV2 to TRBJ2-2; possible D gene TRBD1, 6 bases. This TCR derives from a man younger than 35 in good health. CDR3 amino acids: CASSGQALNTGELFF. Here the CDR3 DNA reads TGTGCCAGCAGTGGACAGGCCCTGAACACCGGGGAGCTGTTTTTT.